The clone carrying this TCR beta chain has a handful of counts. The data stem from a study of blood T cell repertoires in COVID-19. Study summary: The analysed material was cDNA or gDNA that came from T cells, B-cell-depleted T cells, or PBMCs.

Profiling relied on immunoSEQ multiplex PCR, and the TCRdb table lists in-frame clones only, not all of them. The sample lists about 97,000 clones, roughly 81% occurring once. The germline V gene encodes CDR1 SEHNR and CDR2 FQNEAQ (reference sequence). The CDR3 has 12 residues. V was cut by 4 bases and J by 8 bases, with 9 bases left in between. The receptor was isolated from a man aged 35-49 years with active or convalescent COVID-19. This chain joins TRBV7-9 and TRBJ1-5, with a tentative D call TRBD1 (6 bases). The sample was peripheral blood. CDR3: CASSSRGKPQHF. The CDR3 DNA reads TGTGCCAGCAGCTCTAGGGGGAAGCCCCAGCATTTT.